This record concerns one T cell receptor (beta chain) sequence. What it binds is unknown. The data belong to a study of identical twins. General study points: Models underestimated how often monozygotic twins shared out-of-frame TCR alpha. Abundant beta clonotypes from cord blood bore fewer insertions; memory repertoires lacked this pattern.

A single record per CDR3 protein comes from TCRdb applying MiXCR to the 5' RACE reads. The table includes about 250,000 distinct CDR3 sequences, 6.5% to 9.5% detected once. These data are also associated with another study on yellow fever vaccine responses in identical twins.

The origin of this receptor is a woman younger than 30 in good health. The specimen was CD8+ T cells sorted from blood.

CDR3 sequence (DNA): TGTGCCAGCAGCTTCTATGGTAGTGTACACCTGGAGGCAATTAATTTCTACGAGCAGTACTTC. Translating gives CASSFYGSVHLEAINFYEQYF. V gene TRBV11-1 combines with J gene TRBJ2-7; D possibly corresponds to TRBD2 (5 bases). V lost 3 bases and J lost 3, with 33 bases in between. In germline, CDR1 is SGHAT, CDR2 FQDESV (reference sequence). The CDR3 sequence is 21 residues long.